This T cell receptor beta chain was sequenced during a study of shared clonotypes between healthy human individuals. Study results and caveats: Donors were few, which limited the genetic and exposure-history diversity represented.

Study donors comprised healthy, HIV-negative adults devoid of recent acute infection or vaccination. There were only Caucasian adults among the donors, and all lived in Nashville, Tennessee. PCR replicates performed on unsorted PBMC used approximately 310 ng DNA, 25,000 to 35,000 T cell genomes. Assay used: immunoSEQ multiplex PCR; TCRdb lists only in-frame clones, some missing. This sample yields under 600,000 clones, of which roughly 79% are seen a single time; around 12% belongs to the top ten. Germline-derived CDR1 and CDR2 are SQVTM and ANQGSEA. This CDR3 is 16 amino acids long. V lost 6 bases to trimming and J lost 5 bases; unmatched junction nucleotides: 12. The count of this clone is one. Antigen: not known.

This sequence originates from a woman aged 40 to 50 in good health. Some clones in this sample may be carry-over from other donors' samples. The chain joins TRBV29-1 to TRBJ2-1; 11 nucleotides align to TRBD2. Sequences were obtained from PBMCs. CDR3 sequence reads: CSVVEGLADVNNEQFF. In nucleotides, the CDR3 is TGCAGCGTGGTCGAGGGACTAGCGGACGTTAACAATGAGCAGTTCTTC.